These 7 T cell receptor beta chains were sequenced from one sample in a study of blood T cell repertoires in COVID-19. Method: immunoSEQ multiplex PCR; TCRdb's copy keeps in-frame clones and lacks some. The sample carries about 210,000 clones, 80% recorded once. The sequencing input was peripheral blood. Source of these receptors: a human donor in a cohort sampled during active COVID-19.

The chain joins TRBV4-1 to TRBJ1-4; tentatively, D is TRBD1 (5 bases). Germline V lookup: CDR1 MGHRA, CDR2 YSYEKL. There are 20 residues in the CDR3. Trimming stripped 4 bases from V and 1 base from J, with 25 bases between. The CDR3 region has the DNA TGCGCCAGCAGCCCCACCCTACCGGGACTAAGGCGGGTAACTAATGAAAAACTGTTTTTT. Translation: CASSPTLPGLRRVTNEKLFF.

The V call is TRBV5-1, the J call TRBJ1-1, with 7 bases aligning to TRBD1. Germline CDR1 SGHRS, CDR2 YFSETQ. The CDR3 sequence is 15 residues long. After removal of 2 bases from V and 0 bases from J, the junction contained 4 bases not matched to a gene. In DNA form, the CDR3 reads TGCGCCAGCAGCTTAAGAGGACAGGTGAACACTGAAGCTTTCTTT. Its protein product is CASSLRGQVNTEAFF.

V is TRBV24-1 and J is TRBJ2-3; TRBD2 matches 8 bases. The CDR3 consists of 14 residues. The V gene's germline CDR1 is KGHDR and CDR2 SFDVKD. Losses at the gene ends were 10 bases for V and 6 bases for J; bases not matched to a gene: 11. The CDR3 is CATAPGLGADTQYF. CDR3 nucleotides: TGTGCCACAGCCCCGGGACTAGGAGCCGATACGCAGTATTTT.

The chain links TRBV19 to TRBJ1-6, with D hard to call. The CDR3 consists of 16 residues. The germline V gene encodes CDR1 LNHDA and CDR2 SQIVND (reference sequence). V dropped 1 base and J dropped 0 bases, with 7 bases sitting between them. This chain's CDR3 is CASSIGGYSYNSPLHF. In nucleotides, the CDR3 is TGTGCCAGTAGTATAGGCGGGTACTCCTATAATTCACCCCTCCACTTT.

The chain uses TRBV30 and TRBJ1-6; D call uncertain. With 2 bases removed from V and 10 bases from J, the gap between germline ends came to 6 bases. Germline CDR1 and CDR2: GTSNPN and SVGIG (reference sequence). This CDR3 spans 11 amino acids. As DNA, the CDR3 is TGTGCCTGGAGTCTTCAGTCACCCCTCCACTTT. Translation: CAWSLQSPLHF.

CDR3 in amino acids: CASSLGASGETQYF. CDR3 in DNA: TGCGCCAGCAGCTTAGGGGCTAGCGGGGAGACCCAGTACTTC. The J gene is TRBJ2-5, the V gene TRBV5-1; 8 nucleotides line up with TRBD2. Germline CDR1 is SGHRS and CDR2 is YFSETQ. The length of the CDR3 is 14 residues. V gave up 2 bases and J gave up 5 bases; unmatched junction bases: 5.

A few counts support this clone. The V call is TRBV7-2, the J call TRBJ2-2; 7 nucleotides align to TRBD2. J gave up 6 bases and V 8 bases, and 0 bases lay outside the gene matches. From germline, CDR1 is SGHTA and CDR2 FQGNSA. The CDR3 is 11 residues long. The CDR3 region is CASRGAGELFF. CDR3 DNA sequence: TGTGCCAGCCGGGGGGCCGGGGAGCTGTTTTTT.